The 19 T cell receptor beta chains given below trace back to one sample, sequenced in a study of control samples from healthy donors and cancer patients. Sequencing used immunoSEQ multiplex PCR; TCRdb keeps in-frame clones, though not all of them. This table has about 140,000 clones, 91% appearing once. Sequenced: blood. The receptors originated from a young man in good health.

The chain carries TRBV6-5 and TRBJ2-7, with D tentatively TRBD1 or TRBD2 (6 bases each). CDR1 is MNHEY, CDR2 SVGAGI, per germline. Trimming cost V 4 bases and J 11 bases, with 15 bases left between them. This CDR3 contains 12 residues. The CDR3 DNA follows: TGTGCCAGCAGTTTAAGGGGGAGGAGGGAGTACTTC. It codes for CASSLRGRREYF.

In DNA form, the CDR3 reads TGTGCCAGCAGCCCACCCAGGGCTGGAAACACCATATATTTT. It translates to CASSPPRAGNTIYF. The chain employs TRBV7-9 and TRBJ1-3; possible D gene TRBD1, 5 bases. Trimming took 5 bases from V and 2 from J, leaving 10 bases between them. Germline V gene lookup returns CDR1 SEHNR and CDR2 FQNEAQ (reference sequence). The CDR3 spans 14 residues.

This clone was seen more than once but under ten times. CDR3 in amino acids: CASSPDYEQYF. DNA for the CDR3: TGTGCCAGCTCACCGGACTACGAGCAGTACTTC. This rearrangement joins TRBV18 to TRBJ2-7; D unresolved. The CDR3 extends over 11 amino acids. The V gene's germline CDR1 is KGHSH and CDR2 LQKENI. The V gene lost 3 bases and the J gene lost 3 bases, with 3 bases spanning the gap.

The chain has TRBV18 and TRBJ1-4; D possibly corresponds to TRBD1 (5 bases). Germline CDR1 reads KGHSH; CDR2 reads LQKENI. This CDR3 has 15 amino acids. V lost 4 bases and J 3 bases, leaving 12 bases between the germline ends. CDR3 nucleotide sequence: TGTGCCAGCTCACTTCAGGGCGAGGCTAATGAAAAACTGTTTTTT. Its translation: CASSLQGEANEKLFF.

The rearrangement joins TRBV5-1 to TRBJ2-3; no firm D call. The length of the CDR3 is 14 residues. Germline V gene sequence: CDR1 SGHRS, CDR2 YFSETQ. Between the trimmed V and J ends, which lost 4 bases and 1 base, there was a span of 10 bases. CDR3 sequence reads: CASSRVGGTDTQYF. In nucleotides, the CDR3 is TGCGCCAGCAGCCGAGTTGGTGGCACAGATACGCAGTATTTT. Together with reference TRBV5-1 and TRBJ2-3, the CDR3 gives the full variable domain: KAGVTQTPRYLIKTRGQQVTLSCSPISGHRSVSWYQQTPGQGLQFLFEYFSETQRNKGNFPGRFSGRQFSNSRSEMNVSTLELGDSALYLCASSRVGGTDTQYFGPGTRLTVL.

The gene calls are TRBV11-1 and TRBJ2-1, with 10 bases identical to TRBD2. Trimming at V came to 5 bases and at J to 8 bases, leaving 12 bases not matched to a gene. The CDR3 runs 16 residues. Germline values: CDR1 SGHAT, CDR2 FQDESV (reference sequence). CDR3 protein: CASSHPWSGGADEQFF. For the CDR3, the DNA is TGTGCCAGCAGCCACCCTTGGAGCGGGGGGGCCGATGAGCAGTTCTTC. The full variable domain, its missing parts supplied by reference TRBV11-1 and TRBJ2-1, is EAEVAQSPRYKITEKSQAVAFWCDPISGHATLYWYRQILGQGPELLVQFQDESVVDDSQLPKDRFSAERLKGVDSTLKIQPAELGDSAMYLCASSHPWSGGADEQFFGPGTRLTVL.

The genes are TRBV7-9 and TRBJ2-2; 11 nucleotides agree with TRBD1. Germline CDR1 reads SEHNR; CDR2 reads FQNEAQ (reference sequence). With 3 bases clipped from V and 6 bases from J, the junction kept 12 bases outside the gene matches. The CDR3 is 18 amino acids. The CDR3 DNA is TGTGCCAGCAGCTTTTTTCCAAGGACGGGACAGGGGGCCGGGGAGCTGTTTTTT. Protein product: CASSFFPRTGQGAGELFF. The complete variable domain, with remaining parts taken from reference TRBV7-9 and TRBJ2-2, reads DTGVSQNPRHKITKRGQNVTFRCDPISEHNRLYWYRQTLGQGPEFLTYFQNEAQLEKSRLLSDRFSAERPKGSFSTLEIQRTEQGDSAMYLCASSFFPRTGQGAGELFFGEGSRLTVL.

V is TRBV21-1 and J is TRBJ1-4; the table's D call of TRBD1 was not tested on the DNA. TRBV21-1 is a known pseudogene. CDR3 length: 15 residues. The chain's CDR3 is CASSKETGKNEKLFF. The CDR3 DNA is TGTGCCAGCAGCAAGGAGACAGGGAAGAATGAAAAACTGTTTTTT.

This chain joins TRBV28 and TRBJ2-3; D unclear. This CDR3 has 13 amino acids. Germline values: CDR1 MDHEN, CDR2 SYDVKM. The V and J ends lost 3 bases and 0 bases respectively, with 4 bases between them. The CDR3 DNA is TGTGCCAGCAGTTTGGGGAGCACAGATACGCAGTATTTT. This gives the protein CASSLGSTDTQYF.

This rearrangement joins TRBV11-3 to TRBJ1-3, with unresolved D. Germline CDR1 is SGHNT and CDR2 is YENEEA. There are 13 residues in the CDR3. V was trimmed by 5 bases and J by 1 base, leaving 6 bases between them. DNA for the CDR3: TGTGCCAGCAGCCCCTCATCTGGAAACACCATATATTTT. Translating gives CASSPSSGNTIYF.

The chain employs TRBV9 and TRBJ1-6; D ambiguous. This CDR3 is built from 15 residues. Looked up from germline, CDR1 is SGDLS and CDR2 is YYNGEE. Trimming cost V 0 bases and J 0 bases, with 4 bases left between them. CDR3 nucleotides: TGTGCCAGCAGCGTAGGATCCTCCTATAATTCACCCCTCCACTTT. Translated, it gives CASSVGSSYNSPLHF.

The V gene is TRBV7-9, the J gene TRBJ1-5; D possibly corresponds to TRBD1 (5 bases). Germline V CDR1 and CDR2: SEHNR, FQNEAQ (reference sequence). The CDR3 loop spans 14 amino acids. V lost 1 base and J lost 1, with 5 bases in between. CDR3 nucleotides: TGTGCCAGCAGCTTAGGGGACAGCAATCAGCCCCAGCATTTT. Translating it yields CASSLGDSNQPQHF.

The rearrangement links TRBV6-5 to TRBJ1-1; D unclear. The V and J ends lost 6 bases and 6 bases respectively, with 20 bases between them. Germline assignment: CDR1 MNHEY and CDR2 SVGAGI. CDR3 length: 15 amino acids. The CDR3 is CASRVSVSGYAEAFF. The CDR3 DNA is TGTGCCAGCAGGGTAAGCGTTTCGGGGTACGCTGAAGCTTTCTTT.

The CDR3 DNA reads as TGTGCCAGCAGCTTAGATTCGGGAGCCACAGATACGCAGTATTTT. This sequence encodes CASSLDSGATDTQYF. This rearrangement joins TRBV7-9 to TRBJ2-3; D is perhaps TRBD2 (6 bases). Germline V gene sequence: CDR1 SEHNR, CDR2 FQNEAQ (reference sequence). CDR3 length equals 15 residues. V was shortened by 1 base and J by 2 bases, with 10 bases between the two germline ends.

This chain links TRBV3-1 (or the pseudogene TRBV3-2) with TRBJ1-1; D ambiguous. This CDR3 comprises 15 residues. The germline gives CDR1 LGHDT, CDR2 YNNKEL (reference sequence). Trimming stripped 1 base from V and 4 bases from J, with 13 bases between. For the CDR3, the DNA is TGTGCCAGCAGCCAAGCCCTTACCTTGGGCACTGAAGCTTTCTTT. It translates to CASSQALTLGTEAFF.

V usage is TRBV2 and J usage is TRBJ1-6; D remains unclear. Looked up from germline, CDR1 is SNHLY and CDR2 is FYNNEI. The CDR3 is 13 amino acids. Trimming cost V 5 bases and J 10 bases, with 12 bases left between them. In nucleotides, the CDR3 is TGTGCCAGCAGTTCGACACACGACTCACCCCTCCACTTT. Amino acids: CASSSTHDSPLHF.

The count of this clone is one. The gene calls are TRBV3-1 (or the pseudogene TRBV3-2) and TRBJ2-7; D gene unclear. Trimming removed 1 base from V and 6 bases from J, with 7 bases in between. CDR1 is LGHDT, CDR2 YNNKEL, per germline (reference sequence). The CDR3 sequence is 12 residues long. CDR3 loop: CASSQVSGEQYF. In DNA, the CDR3 is TGTGCCAGCAGCCAAGTTAGTGGCGAGCAGTACTTC.

The genes are TRBV12-3 or TRBV12-4 and TRBJ1-5; D may be TRBD1 (6 bases). V was shortened by 5 bases and J by 11 bases, with 16 bases between the two germline ends. The CDR3 runs 13 residues. CDR3 protein: CASSTPDRSSQHF. CDR3 bases: TGTGCCAGCAGTACCCCGGACAGAAGCTCCCAGCATTTT.

J is TRBJ1-2 and V is TRBV4-1, with 7 bases matching TRBD1. Germline V gene sequence: CDR1 MGHRA, CDR2 YSYEKL. This CDR3 comprises 16 residues. V was clipped by 2 bases and J by 3 bases; unmatched bases: 9. CDR3 bases: TGCGCCAGCAGCCAACTGACAGGGTCTCTAGACTATGGCTACACCTTC. It codes for CASSQLTGSLDYGYTF.